This TCR beta chain was sequenced during a study of blood T cell repertoires in COVID-19. Across the study: From T cells, B-cell-depleted T cells, or PBMCs came the material, which was cDNA or gDNA.

Followed over time, Seattle patients had been enrolled while infection was active. Using immunoSEQ multiplex PCR, the repertoire was profiled, and TCRdb retains in-frame clones only, with some absent. The sample includes roughly 160,000 clones, roughly 88% of them seen just once. This clone was observed a single time. Sample: peripheral blood. This TCR came from a man between 18 and 35 years old with COVID-19, enrolled during active disease.

The CDR3 nucleotides read TGTGCCAGCAGCCCGAGGGGGCGGGTCACTGAAGCTTTCTTT. Amino acids: CASSPRGRVTEAFF. This sequence joins TRBV9 and TRBJ1-1, with 7 bases matching TRBD1. The CDR3 sequence is 14 residues long. Germline-derived CDR1 and CDR2 are SGDLS and YYNGEE. With 4 bases clipped from V and 4 bases from J, the junction kept 7 bases outside the gene matches.